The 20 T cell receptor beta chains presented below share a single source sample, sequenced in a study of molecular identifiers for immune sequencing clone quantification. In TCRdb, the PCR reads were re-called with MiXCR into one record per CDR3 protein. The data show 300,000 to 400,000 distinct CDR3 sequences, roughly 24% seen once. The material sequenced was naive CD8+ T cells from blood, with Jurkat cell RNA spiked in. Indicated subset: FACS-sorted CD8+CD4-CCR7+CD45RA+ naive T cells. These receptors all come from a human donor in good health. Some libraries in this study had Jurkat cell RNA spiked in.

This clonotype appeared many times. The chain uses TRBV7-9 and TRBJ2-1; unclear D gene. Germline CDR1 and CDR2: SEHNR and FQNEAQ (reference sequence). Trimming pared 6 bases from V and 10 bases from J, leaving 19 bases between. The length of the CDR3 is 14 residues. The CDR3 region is CASRDSPDFVEQFF. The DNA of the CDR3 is TGTGCCAGCAGAGATAGCCCCGATTTCGTCGAGCAGTTCTTC.

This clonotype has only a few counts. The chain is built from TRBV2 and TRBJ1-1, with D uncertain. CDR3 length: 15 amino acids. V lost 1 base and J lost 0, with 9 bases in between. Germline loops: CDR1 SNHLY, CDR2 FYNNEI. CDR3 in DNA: TGTGCCAGCAGTGAAGGAGTCGGTATGAACACTGAAGCTTTCTTT. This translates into CASSEGVGMNTEAFF.

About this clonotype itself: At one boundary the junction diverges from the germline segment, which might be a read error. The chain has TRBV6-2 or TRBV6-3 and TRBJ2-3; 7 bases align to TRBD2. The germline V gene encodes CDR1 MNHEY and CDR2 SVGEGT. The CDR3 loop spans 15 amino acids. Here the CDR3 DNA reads TGTGCCAGCAGTTTTAGCGGGCCCCGCACAGCTACGCAGTATTTT. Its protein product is CASSFSGPRTATQYF.

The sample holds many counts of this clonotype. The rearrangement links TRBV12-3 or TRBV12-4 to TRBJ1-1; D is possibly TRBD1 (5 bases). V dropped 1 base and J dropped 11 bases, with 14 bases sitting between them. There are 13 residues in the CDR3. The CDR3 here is CASSLVLQGWAFF. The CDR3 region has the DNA TGTGCCAGCAGTTTAGTTCTCCAGGGATGGGCTTTCTTT.

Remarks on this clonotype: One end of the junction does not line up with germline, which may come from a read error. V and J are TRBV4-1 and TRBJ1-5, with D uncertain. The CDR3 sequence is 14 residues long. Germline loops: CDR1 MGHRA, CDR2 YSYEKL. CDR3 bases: TGCGCCAGCAGCCAAGCCTCGAACGGGCAGCCCCCGCATTTT. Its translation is CASSQASNGQPPHF.

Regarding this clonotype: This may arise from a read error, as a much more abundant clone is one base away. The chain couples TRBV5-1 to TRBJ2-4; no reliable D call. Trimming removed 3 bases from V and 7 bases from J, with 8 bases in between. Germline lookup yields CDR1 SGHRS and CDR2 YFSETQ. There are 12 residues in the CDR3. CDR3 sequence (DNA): TGCGCCAGCAGCTCACCATTGAACATTCAGTACTTC. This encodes CASSSPLNIQYF.

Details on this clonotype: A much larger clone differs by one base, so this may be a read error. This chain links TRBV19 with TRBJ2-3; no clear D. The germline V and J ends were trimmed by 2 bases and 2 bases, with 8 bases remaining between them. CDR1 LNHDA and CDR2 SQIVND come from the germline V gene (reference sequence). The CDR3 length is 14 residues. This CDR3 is CASSITVHTDTQYF. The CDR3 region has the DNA TGTGCCAGTAGTATAACGGTTCACACAGATACGCAGTATTTT.

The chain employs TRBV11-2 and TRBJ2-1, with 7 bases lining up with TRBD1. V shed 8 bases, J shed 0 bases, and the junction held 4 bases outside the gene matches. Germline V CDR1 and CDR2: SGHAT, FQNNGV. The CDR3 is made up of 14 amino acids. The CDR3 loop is CASREGASYNEQFF. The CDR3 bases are TGTGCCAGCCGCGAGGGGGCCTCCTACAATGAGCAGTTCTTC.

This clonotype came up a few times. The CDR3 reads CASSQTGITYEQYF. CDR3 coding DNA: TGTGCCAGCAGTCAGACAGGGATTACCTACGAGCAGTACTTC. The rearrangement uses TRBV12-3 or TRBV12-4 and TRBJ2-7, with 7 positions matching TRBD1. This CDR3 has 14 amino acids. The ends lost 5 bases at V and 2 bases at J; junction bases unmatched: 6.

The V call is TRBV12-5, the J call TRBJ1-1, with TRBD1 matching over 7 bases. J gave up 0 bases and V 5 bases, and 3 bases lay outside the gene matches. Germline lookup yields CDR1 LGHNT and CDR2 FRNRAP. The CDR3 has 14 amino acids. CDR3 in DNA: TGTGCTAGTGGTGGGGACAGTATGAACACTGAAGCTTTCTTT. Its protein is CASGGDSMNTEAFF. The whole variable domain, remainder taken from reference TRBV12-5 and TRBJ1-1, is DARVTQTPRHKVTEMGQEVTMRCQPILGHNTVFWYRQTMMQGLELLAYFRNRAPLDDSGMPKDRFSAEMPDATLATLKIQPSEPRDSAVYFCASGGDSMNTEAFFGQGTRLTVV.

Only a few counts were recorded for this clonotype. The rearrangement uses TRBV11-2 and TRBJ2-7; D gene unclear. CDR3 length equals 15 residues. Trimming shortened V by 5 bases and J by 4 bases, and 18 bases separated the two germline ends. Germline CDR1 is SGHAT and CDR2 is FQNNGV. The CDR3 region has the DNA TGTGCCAGCAGCCACAATCGCGAGACCCTATACGAGCAGTACTTC. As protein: CASSHNRETLYEQYF.

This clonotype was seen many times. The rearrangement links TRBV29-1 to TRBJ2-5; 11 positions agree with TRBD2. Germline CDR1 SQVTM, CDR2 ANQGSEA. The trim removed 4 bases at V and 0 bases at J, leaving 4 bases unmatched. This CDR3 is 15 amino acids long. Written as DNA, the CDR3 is TGCAGCGTTGTACTAGCGGGAGACCACCAAGAGACCCAGTACTTC. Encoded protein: CSVVLAGDHQETQYF.

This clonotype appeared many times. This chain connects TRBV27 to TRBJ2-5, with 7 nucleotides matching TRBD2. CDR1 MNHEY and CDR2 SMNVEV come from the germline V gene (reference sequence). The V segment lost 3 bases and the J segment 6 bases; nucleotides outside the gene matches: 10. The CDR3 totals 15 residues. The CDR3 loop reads CASSFLGEGLQTQYF. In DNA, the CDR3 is TGTGCCAGCAGTTTTCTGGGGGAGGGCCTCCAGACCCAGTACTTC.

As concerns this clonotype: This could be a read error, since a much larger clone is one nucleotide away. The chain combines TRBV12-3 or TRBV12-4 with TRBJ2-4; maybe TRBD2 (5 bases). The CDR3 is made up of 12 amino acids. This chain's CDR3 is CASSEGKNVQYF. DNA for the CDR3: TGTGCCAGCAGTGAGGGTAAAAACGTTCAGTACTTC.

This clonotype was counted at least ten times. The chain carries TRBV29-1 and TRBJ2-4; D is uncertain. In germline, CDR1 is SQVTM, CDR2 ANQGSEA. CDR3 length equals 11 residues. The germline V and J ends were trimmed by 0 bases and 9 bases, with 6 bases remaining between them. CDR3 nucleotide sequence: TGCAGCGTTGAAGATTTTGGCATTCAGTACTTC. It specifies CSVEDFGIQYF. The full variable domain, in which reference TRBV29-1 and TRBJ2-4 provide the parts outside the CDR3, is SAVISQKPSRDICQRGTSLTIQCQVDSQVTMMFWYRQQPGQSLTLIATANQGSEATYESGFVIDKFPISRPNLTFSTLTVSNMSPEDSSIYLCSVEDFGIQYFGAGTRLSVL.

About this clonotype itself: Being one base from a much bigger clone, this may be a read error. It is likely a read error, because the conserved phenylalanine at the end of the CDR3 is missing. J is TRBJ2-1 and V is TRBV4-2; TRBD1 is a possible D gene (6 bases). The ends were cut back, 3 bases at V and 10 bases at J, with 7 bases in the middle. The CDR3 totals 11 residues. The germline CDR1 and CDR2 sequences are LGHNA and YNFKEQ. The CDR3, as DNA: TGTGCCAGCAGCCAGGGGGCAGAGCAGTTCCTC. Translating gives CASSQGAEQFL.

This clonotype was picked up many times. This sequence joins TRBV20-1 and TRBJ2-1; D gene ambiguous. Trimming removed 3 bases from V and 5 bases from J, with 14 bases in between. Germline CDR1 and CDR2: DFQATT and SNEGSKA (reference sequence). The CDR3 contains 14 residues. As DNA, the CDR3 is TGCAGTGCTAGTGGACCCCCCATGGACAATGAGCAGTTCTTC. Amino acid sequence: CSASGPPMDNEQFF.

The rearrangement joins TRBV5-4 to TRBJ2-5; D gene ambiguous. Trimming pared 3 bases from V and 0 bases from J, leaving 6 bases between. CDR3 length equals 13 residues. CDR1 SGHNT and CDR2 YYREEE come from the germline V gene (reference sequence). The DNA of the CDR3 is TGTGCCAGCAGCTGGAGCCACCAAGAGACCCAGTACTTC. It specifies CASSWSHQETQYF.

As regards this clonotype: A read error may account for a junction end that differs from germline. CDR3 sequence: CASRRALSYGQYF. CDR3 coding DNA: TGTGCCAGCCGTCGGGCCCTCTCCTACGGGCAGTACTTC. The chain employs TRBV2 and TRBJ2-7; D is uncertain. CDR1 is SNHLY and CDR2 is FYNNEI in the germline V gene. The CDR3 length is 13 residues.

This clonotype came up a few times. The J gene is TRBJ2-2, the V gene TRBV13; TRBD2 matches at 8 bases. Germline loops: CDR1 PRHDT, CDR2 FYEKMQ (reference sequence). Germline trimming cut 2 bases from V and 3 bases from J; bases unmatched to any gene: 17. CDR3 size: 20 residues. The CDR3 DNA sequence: TGTGCCAGCAGCTTACTGTTCGTATCTAGCGGGTCCCCGGACACCGGGGAGCTGTTTTTT. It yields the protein CASSLLFVSSGSPDTGELFF.